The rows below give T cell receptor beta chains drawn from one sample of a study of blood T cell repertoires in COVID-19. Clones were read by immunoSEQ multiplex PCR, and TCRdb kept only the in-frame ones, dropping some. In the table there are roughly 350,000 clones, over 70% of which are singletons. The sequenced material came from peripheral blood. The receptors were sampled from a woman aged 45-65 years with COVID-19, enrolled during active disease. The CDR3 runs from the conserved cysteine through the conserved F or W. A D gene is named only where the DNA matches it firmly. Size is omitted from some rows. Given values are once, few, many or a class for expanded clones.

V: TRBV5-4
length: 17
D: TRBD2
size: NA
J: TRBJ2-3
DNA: TGTGCCAGCAGCCGGAGTGGACTAGCGGGGACCACAGATACGCAGTATTTT
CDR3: CASSRSGLAGTTDTQYF

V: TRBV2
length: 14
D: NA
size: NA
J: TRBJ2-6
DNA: TGTGCCAGCAGTGTCAATTCTGGGGCCAACGTCCTGACTTTC
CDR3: CASSVNSGANVLTF

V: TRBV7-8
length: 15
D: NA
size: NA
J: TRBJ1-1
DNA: TGTGCCAGCAGCTTAGGCCACGGGATTAACACTGAAGCTTTCTTT
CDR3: CASSLGHGINTEAFF

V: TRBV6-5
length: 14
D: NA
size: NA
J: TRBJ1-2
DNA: TGTGCCAGCAACCTCTCGGGGGGGGGCTATGGCTACACCTTC
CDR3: CASNLSGGGYGYTF

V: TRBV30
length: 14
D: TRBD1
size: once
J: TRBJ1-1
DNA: TGTGCCTGGAGTGCGGGACAGGGAAACACTGAAGCTTTCTTT
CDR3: CAWSAGQGNTEAFF

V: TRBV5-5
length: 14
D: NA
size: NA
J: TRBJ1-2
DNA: TGTGCCAGCAGCTTAACAGGAACTAACTATGGCTACACCTTC
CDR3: CASSLTGTNYGYTF

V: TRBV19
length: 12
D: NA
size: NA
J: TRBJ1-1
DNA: TGTGCCAGTAGTATTGGACAAATTGAAGCTTTCTTT
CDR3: CASSIGQIEAFF

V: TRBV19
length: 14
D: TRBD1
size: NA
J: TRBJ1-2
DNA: TGTGCCAGTAGTACCCGGACAGGGAGTTATGGCTACACCTTC
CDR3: CASSTRTGSYGYTF

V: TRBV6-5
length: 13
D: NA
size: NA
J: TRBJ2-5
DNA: TGTGCCAGCAGTTACTCGTTTCGAGAGACCCAGTACTTC
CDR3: CASSYSFRETQYF

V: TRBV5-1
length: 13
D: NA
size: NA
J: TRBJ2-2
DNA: TGCGCCAGCAGCTTGAAATCCAGCGGGGAGCTGTTTTTT
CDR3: CASSLKSSGELFF

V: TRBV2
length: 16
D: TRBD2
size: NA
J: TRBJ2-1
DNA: TGTGCCAGCATGGAAGCCGGGACTAGCGATCACAATGAGCAGTTCTTC
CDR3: CASMEAGTSDHNEQFF

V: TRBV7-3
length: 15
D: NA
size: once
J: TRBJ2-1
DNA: TGTGCCAGCAGCCCTCTAACGGGAGTAAACAATGAGCAGTTCTTC
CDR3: CASSPLTGVNNEQFF

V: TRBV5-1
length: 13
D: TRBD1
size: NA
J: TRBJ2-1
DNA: TGCGCCAGCTCGGACAGGGTGAGCAATGAGCAGTTCTTC
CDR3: CASSDRVSNEQFF

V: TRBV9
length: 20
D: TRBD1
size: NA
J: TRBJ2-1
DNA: TGTGCCAGCAGCGTAGCTGGGACAGGGGGTGTGGGGGGCGCCTACAATGAGCAGTTCTTC
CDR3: CASSVAGTGGVGGAYNEQFF

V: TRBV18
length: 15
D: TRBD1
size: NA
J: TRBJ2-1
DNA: TGTGCCAGCTCACCGTGGACAGGGACGGGGAATGAGCAGTTCTTC
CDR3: CASSPWTGTGNEQFF

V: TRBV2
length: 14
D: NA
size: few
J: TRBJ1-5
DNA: TGTGCCACCAACGACTTACGGGACAATCAGCCCCAGCATTTT
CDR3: CATNDLRDNQPQHF

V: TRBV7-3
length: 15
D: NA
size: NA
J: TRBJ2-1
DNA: TGTGCCAGCAGCTTGGGACTCGCCAGTACCAATGAGCAGTTCTTC
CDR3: CASSLGLASTNEQFF

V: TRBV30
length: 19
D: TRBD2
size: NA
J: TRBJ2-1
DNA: TGTGCCTGTATTCTCGGCCAGTTCTGGATTAGCGGGGGTGGTAATGAGCAGTTCTTC
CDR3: CACILGQFWISGGGNEQFF

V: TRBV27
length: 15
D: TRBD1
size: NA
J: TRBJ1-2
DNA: TGTGCCAGCAGTCCCCGGACAGGATCTTACTATGGCTACACCTTC
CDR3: CASSPRTGSYYGYTF

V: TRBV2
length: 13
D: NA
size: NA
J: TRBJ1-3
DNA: TGTGCCAGCGGGGGACTGGCTGGAAACACCATATATTTT
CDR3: CASGGLAGNTIYF

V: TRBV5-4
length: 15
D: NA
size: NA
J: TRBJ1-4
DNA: TGTGCCAGCAGCTTGGGTGGGGCGCGTGGTGAAAAACTGTTTTTT
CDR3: CASSLGGARGEKLFF

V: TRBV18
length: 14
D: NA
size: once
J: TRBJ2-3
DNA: TGTGCCAGCTCACCACGCGGGTTGGAAGATACGCAGTATTTT
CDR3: CASSPRGLEDTQYF

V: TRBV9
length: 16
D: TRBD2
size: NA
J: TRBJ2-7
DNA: TGTGCCAGCAGCGTAGCTGGCGGGAGGGCCTCCTACGAGCAGTACTTC
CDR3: CASSVAGGRASYEQYF

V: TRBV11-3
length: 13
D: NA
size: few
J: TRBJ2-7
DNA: TGTGCCAGCACCCCGGGGGACAGTCGGGAGCAGTACTTC
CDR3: CASTPGDSREQYF

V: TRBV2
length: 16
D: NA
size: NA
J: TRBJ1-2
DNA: TGTGCCAGCAGTTCTGCTAAGGGAGACACTAACTATGGCTACACCTTC
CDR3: CASSSAKGDTNYGYTF

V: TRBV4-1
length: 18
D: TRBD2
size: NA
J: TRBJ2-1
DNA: TGCGCCAGCAGCCACCCTCGAAATCAGACGGGAGGGGGAAATGAGCAGTTCTTC
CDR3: CASSHPRNQTGGGNEQFF

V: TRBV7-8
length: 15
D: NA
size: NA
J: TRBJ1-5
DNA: TGTGCCAGCAGCCCCGGGGGGGGCGCGGGGCAGCCCCAGCATTTT
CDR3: CASSPGGGAGQPQHF

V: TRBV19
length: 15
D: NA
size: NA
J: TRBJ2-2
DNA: TGTGCCAGTAGTGTATTATCATTCCCGGCCGGGGAGCTGTTTTTT
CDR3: CASSVLSFPAGELFF

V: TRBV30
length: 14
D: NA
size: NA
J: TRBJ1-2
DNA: TGTGCCTGGAGTGTAAGAAGGGGAGGGTATGGCTACACCTTC
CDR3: CAWSVRRGGYGYTF

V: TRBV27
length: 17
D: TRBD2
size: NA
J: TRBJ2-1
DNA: TGTGCCAGCAGTTCCTTAGCGGGAGGCCGCTCCTACAATGAGCAGTTCTTC
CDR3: CASSSLAGGRSYNEQFF

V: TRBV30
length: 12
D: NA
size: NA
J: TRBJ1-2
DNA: TGTGCCTGGACAGGGGCTAACTATGGCTACACCTTC
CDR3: CAWTGANYGYTF

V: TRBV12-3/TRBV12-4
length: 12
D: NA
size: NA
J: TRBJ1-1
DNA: TGTGCCAGCAGAACCCTCGGACTTGAAGCTTTCTTT
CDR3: CASRTLGLEAFF

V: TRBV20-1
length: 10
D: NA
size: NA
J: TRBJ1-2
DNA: TGCAGTGCTAGAGATAGTGGCTACACCTTC
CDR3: CSARDSGYTF

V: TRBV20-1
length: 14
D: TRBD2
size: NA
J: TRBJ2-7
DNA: TGCAGTGCTAGTTCGGAGCGGGAGGGCTACGAGCAGTACTTC
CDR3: CSASSEREGYEQYF

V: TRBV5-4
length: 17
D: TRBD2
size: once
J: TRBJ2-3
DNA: TGTGCCAGCAGCCGCCCTACTAGCGGGAGGGGCACAGATACGCAGTATTTT
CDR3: CASSRPTSGRGTDTQYF

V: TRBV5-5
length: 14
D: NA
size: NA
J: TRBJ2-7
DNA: TGTGCCAGCTCCCCAGGGGGGAACTCCTACGAGCAGTACTTC
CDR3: CASSPGGNSYEQYF

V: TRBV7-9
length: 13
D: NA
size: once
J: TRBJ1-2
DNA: TGTGCCAGCAGCTTAGCGCTGGGGCGAGGCTACACCTTC
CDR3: CASSLALGRGYTF

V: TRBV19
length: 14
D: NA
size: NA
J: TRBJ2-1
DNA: TGTGCCAGTAGTATAGCGGGGGACCCCTATGAGCAGTTCTTC
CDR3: CASSIAGDPYEQFF

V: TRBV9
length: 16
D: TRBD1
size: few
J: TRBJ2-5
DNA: TGTGCCAGCAGCGGACCCCGGCAGGGGGTACAAGAGACCCAGTACTTC
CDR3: CASSGPRQGVQETQYF

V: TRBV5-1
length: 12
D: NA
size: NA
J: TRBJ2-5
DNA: TGCGCCAGCAGCGGGACATATGAGACCCAGTACTTC
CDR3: CASSGTYETQYF

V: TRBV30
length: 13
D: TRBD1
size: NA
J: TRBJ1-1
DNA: TGTGCCTGGAGTCTAGAACAGGGGACTGAAGCTTTCTTT
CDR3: CAWSLEQGTEAFF

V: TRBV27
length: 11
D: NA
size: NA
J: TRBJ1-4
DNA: TGTGCCACCCCCCTCCAGGCTTGGGTGTTTTTT
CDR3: CATPLQAWVFF

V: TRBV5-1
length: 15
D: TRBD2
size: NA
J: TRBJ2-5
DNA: TGCGCCAGCAGCTCCCTAGCGGGAGGGCAAGAGACCCAGTACTTC
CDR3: CASSSLAGGQETQYF

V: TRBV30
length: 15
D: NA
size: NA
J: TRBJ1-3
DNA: TGTGCCTGGAAACACAGGGTTGGGTCTGGAAACACCATATATTTT
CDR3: CAWKHRVGSGNTIYF

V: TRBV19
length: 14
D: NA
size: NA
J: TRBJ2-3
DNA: TGTGCCAGTAGTCGAGGTTTTCTCACAGATACGCAGTATTTT
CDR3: CASSRGFLTDTQYF

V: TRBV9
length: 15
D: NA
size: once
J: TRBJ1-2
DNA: TGTGCCAGCAGCCCCAGAATGACGGGGAACTATGGCTACACCTTC
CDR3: CASSPRMTGNYGYTF

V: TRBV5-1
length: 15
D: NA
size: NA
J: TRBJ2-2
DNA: TGCGCCAGCAGCTACGGTCAGAACGGGGCCGGGGAGCTGTTTTTT
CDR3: CASSYGQNGAGELFF

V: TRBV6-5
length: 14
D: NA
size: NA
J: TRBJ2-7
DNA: TGTGCCAGCAGTTACTCTGGGGGCGGCTACGAGCAGTACTTC
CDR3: CASSYSGGGYEQYF

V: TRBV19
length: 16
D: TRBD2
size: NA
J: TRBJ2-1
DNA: TGTGCCAGTAGTGACCCTAGCGGGAGGGCCTACAATGAGCAGTTCTTC
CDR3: CASSDPSGRAYNEQFF

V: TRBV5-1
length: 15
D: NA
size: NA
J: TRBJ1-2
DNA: TGCGCCAGCAGCTTGGCGGGGTTGTTTGGCTATGGCTACACCTTC
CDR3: CASSLAGLFGYGYTF

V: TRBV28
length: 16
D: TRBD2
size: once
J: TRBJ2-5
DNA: TGTGCCAGCAGTTTAACCCTAGCGGGAGGTAAAGAGACCCAGTACTTC
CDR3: CASSLTLAGGKETQYF

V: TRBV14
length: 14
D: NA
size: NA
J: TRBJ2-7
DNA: TGTGCCAGCAGCCAAGCCATAGGGAGGTACGAGCAGTACTTC
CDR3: CASSQAIGRYEQYF

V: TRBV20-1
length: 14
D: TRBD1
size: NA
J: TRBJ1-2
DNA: TGCAGTGCTAGTAGGACAGGTCCTGGGTATGGCTACACCTTC
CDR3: CSASRTGPGYGYTF